The 2 T cell receptor beta chains below all came from one sample that was sequenced in a study of blood T cells in healthy people across ages. Sample-barcoded 5' priming and a J-beta primer mix drove a second PCR of roughly 6 to 12 cycles. TCRdb called the 5' RACE reads again in MiXCR, with one record for every CDR3 protein. Among some 1.1 million distinct CDR3 sequences listed, about two fifths were seen once. Sample: blood. These receptors all come from a man in his late teens or twenties in good health.

With respect to this clonotype: The conserved final phenylalanine or tryptophan is absent from the CDR3, which likely points to a read error. The chain joins TRBV6-5 to TRBJ1-2; D gene uncertain. Looked up from germline, CDR1 is MNHEY and CDR2 is SVGAGI. V gave up 5 bases and J gave up 6 bases, with 16 bases separating them. This CDR3 has 14 residues. The CDR3 protein is CASSDGRRPNGYTL. The CDR3 DNA follows: TGTGCCAGCAGTGACGGACGGAGGCCCAATGGCTACACCTTA.

This chain connects TRBV5-6 to TRBJ2-7; D gene uncertain. Germline V CDR1 and CDR2: SGHDT, YYEEEE. This CDR3 is 11 amino acids long. The V end was cut by 7 bases, the J end by 5 bases, with 10 bases between. For the CDR3, the DNA is TGTGCCAGCGGCAAGAGCCACGAGCAGTACTTC. Translating it yields CASGKSHEQYF.